This T cell receptor (beta chain) is drawn from a study of cytomegalovirus exposure and HLA in healthy donors (dated by TCRdb to about 2017). In terms of the full investigation: According to a later analysis, one platform produced both the 110 or so validation repertoires and the roughly 640 repertoires of the first cohort. The study aimed to test whether cataloging public T cell receptors could reveal signatures of past pathogen exposure. A separate validation cohort of some 130 different subjects was used in addition to the roughly 720-subject first cohort. High-throughput TCR immunosequencing, statistical association of individual TCRs with disease status, and machine learning were combined to predict cytomegalovirus infection status.

The library was obtained by the immunoSEQ multiplex PCR assay. From the authors' description of their analysis: A statistical classification framework was developed to diagnose cytomegalovirus status using the catalog of TCR beta chain sequences. TCRdb holds this immuneACCESS table with in-frame rearrangements only. Some clones are missing; in checked studies, unresolved V genes explain under half, and the rest has no known cause. From that table come the V and J calls and clone size; the DNA was used to work out D and trimming. The table for this sample lists around 99,000 clones; around nine tenths of them were counted only once. The ten largest clones add up to about 2% of the sample. This clone was recorded only once. It lacks a known antigen. Base qualities were left out, and no much larger clone turns up one base away. Clipping removes 4 bases from V and 0 bases from J, with 13 as the unmatched junction base count. The CDR3 contains 18 residues, cysteine and phenylalanine counted. The retained sequence is limited to the CDR3, 54 bases, with the frame set at the first base. CDR1 and CDR2, per the germline V gene (reference sequence), are PRHDT and FYEKMQ.

What the authors observed across the whole study: In a later analysis, TCRs clustered in the first cohort were found to also tend to co-occur in the roughly 110 validation repertoires, with approximately 93% of cluster scores above 0. The authors suggested that the approach could potentially be generalized to other disease states and immunological phenotypes. The study gave a list of about 150 TCR beta chains associated with cytomegalovirus. Most TCR sequences were seen in very few donors, while some public TCRs were found in many individuals. A later analysis lacked HLA typing for the validation cohort, so it scored co-occurrence in that cohort across all 120 repertoires. Three of the identified cytomegalovirus-associated TCR beta chains were confirmed in vitro to be specific for cytomegalovirus antigens. The classifier was reported to diagnose cytomegalovirus status with high specificity and sensitivity in both the original and validation cohorts.

Donors formed part of the validation cohort, which comprised about 130 subjects and was distinct from the first cohort of 670 or so subjects. Sequencing used PBMCs. The chain uses TRBV13 and TRBJ2-3; 7 of the junction bases match TRBD2. This sequence was found in a woman under 30 in good health and CMV-seronegative. The DNA sequence is as follows: TGTGCCAGCAGCTCCCACCGCGGGGGTTCCAAGAGCACAGATACGCAGTATTTT. Translated, it reads CASSSHRGGSKSTDTQYF.